This is a list of T cell receptor beta chains from one sample in a study of blood T cell repertoires in COVID-19. The table came from immunoSEQ multiplex PCR; TCRdb's copy has only in-frame clones and leaves some out. The sample lists about half a million clones, 88% occurring once. The sequenced material came from PBMCs or T cells enriched from blood (not recorded which). The source is a woman aged 60-75 years who had recovered from COVID-19. Each CDR3 is given with its conserved first and last residue. A D gene is named only where the DNA matches it firmly. Clone sizes are given selectively: once, few, many, or a class where the clone is expanded.

.	13	.	TRBV6-5	TRBJ1-1	CASSYNRGTEAFF	TGTGCCAGCAGTTACAATCGGGGAACTGAAGCTTTCTTT
.	19	.	TRBV15	TRBJ2-4	CATSGLGAGQTGAKNIQYF	TGTGCCACCAGCGGTTTGGGGGCCGGGCAGACGGGCGCCAAAAACATTCAGTACTTC
TRBD2	15	.	TRBV28	TRBJ2-1	CASTPLAGGGYEQFF	TGTGCCAGCACCCCACTAGCGGGGGGTGGATATGAGCAGTTCTTC
.	16	.	TRBV5-1	TRBJ2-3	CASSLGGTTSTDTQYF	TGCGCCAGCAGCTTGGGTGGGACAACTAGCACAGATACGCAGTATTTT
.	15	few	TRBV7-9	TRBJ1-2	CASSFGLSQPHGYTF	TGTGCCAGCAGCTTTGGGCTCTCCCAGCCTCATGGCTACACCTTC
.	15	.	TRBV3-1/TRBV3-2	TRBJ2-7	CASSQLGGLSSEQYF	TGTGCCAGCAGCCAACTTGGAGGGCTTTCATCCGAGCAGTACTTC
.	17	.	TRBV4-1	TRBJ2-7	CASTESFLRGTNYEQYF	TGCGCCAGCACCGAAAGTTTCCTCAGGGGAACAAACTACGAGCAGTACTTC
TRBD2	16	.	TRBV11-2	TRBJ2-5	CASSSSLPQRGETQYF	TGTGCCAGCAGCTCGTCTCTCCCCCAGCGGGGAGAGACCCAGTACTTC
TRBD1	16	.	TRBV11-3	TRBJ2-5	CASSSSRDRAWETQYF	TGTGCCAGCAGTTCCTCCCGGGACAGGGCTTGGGAGACCCAGTACTTC
TRBD1	15	.	TRBV5-6	TRBJ1-1	CASSFAGQGATEAFF	TGTGCCAGCAGCTTCGCGGGACAGGGGGCCACTGAAGCTTTCTTT
.	14	.	TRBV19	TRBJ2-1	CASSISVAGNEQFF	TGTGCCAGTAGTATCAGTGTGGCGGGGAATGAGCAGTTCTTC
TRBD1	14	few	TRBV28	TRBJ1-5	CASSPGQINQPQHF	TGTGCCAGCAGCCCGGGACAGATCAATCAGCCCCAGCATTTT
TRBD2	16	once	TRBV5-1	TRBJ2-7	CASSLLAGGLSYEQYF	TGCGCCAGCAGCTTACTAGCGGGGGGGCTCTCCTACGAGCAGTACTTC
TRBD1	15	.	TRBV3-1/TRBV3-2	TRBJ1-3	CASSRQPGQGNTIYF	TGTGCCAGCAGCCGGCAACCGGGACAGGGGAACACCATATATTTT
.	16	.	TRBV12-5	TRBJ1-4	CASGLYRGARGEKLFF	TGTGCTAGTGGTTTGTATCGGGGGGCAAGAGGTGAAAAACTGTTTTTT
TRBD1	15	.	TRBV2	TRBJ1-2	CASGTGQGEGSGYTF	TGTGCCAGCGGGACAGGGCAGGGAGAGGGTTCTGGCTACACCTTC
.	15	.	TRBV3-1/TRBV3-2	TRBJ1-1	CASSQSGEMNTEAFF	TGTGCCAGCAGCCAATCGGGGGAGATGAACACTGAAGCTTTCTTT
.	15	.	TRBV19	TRBJ1-2	CASSNSGPQVYGYTF	TGTGCCAGTAGCAACTCAGGGCCCCAGGTCTATGGCTACACCTTC
.	15	.	TRBV6-1	TRBJ2-5	CASSENRVPQETQYF	TGTGCCAGCAGTGAGAACAGGGTCCCCCAAGAGACCCAGTACTTC